This T cell receptor (beta chain) comes out of a study of shared clonotypes between healthy human individuals. Regarding the study as a whole: Several donors shared 4.5% to 6.5% of their naive CD4 clonotypes. Blood alone was sampled, and tissue repertoires likely differ. Against clonotypes common to all four donors, non-shared ones had lower generation probabilities.

CD8 cells classed as naive were CD45RO-negative and positively selected for CCR7, excluding terminally differentiated effector memory CD45RA+ cells. Adult donors, all healthy and HIV-negative, had no recent acute infections or vaccinations. Trimming pared 1 base from V and 2 bases from J, leaving 9 bases between. CDR3 size: 14 residues. CDR1 is MNHNS, CDR2 SASEGT, per germline. TCRdb keeps only in-frame clones here, not all; method: immunoSEQ multiplex PCR. The sample shows 700,000 to 950,000 clones, 95% to 97% of them seen only once. In regard to this clone: Its antigen remains unknown.

This receptor was identified in a man aged 25 to 40 in good health. Sequences were obtained from naive CD8+ T cells sorted from blood. V gene TRBV6-1 combines with J gene TRBJ2-7; D is unclear. The CDR3 region has the DNA TGTGCCAGCAGTGAAGTAGGCACAACCTACGAGCAGTACTTC. Translated, it gives CASSEVGTTYEQYF.